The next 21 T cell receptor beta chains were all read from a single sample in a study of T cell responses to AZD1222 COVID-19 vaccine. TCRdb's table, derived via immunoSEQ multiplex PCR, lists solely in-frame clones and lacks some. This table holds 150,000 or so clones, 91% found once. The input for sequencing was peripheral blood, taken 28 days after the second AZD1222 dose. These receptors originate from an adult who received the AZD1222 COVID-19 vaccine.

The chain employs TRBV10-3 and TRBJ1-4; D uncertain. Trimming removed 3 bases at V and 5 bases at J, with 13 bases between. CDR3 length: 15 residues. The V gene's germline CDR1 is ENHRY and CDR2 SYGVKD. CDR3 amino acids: CAISDSRERNEKLFF. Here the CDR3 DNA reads TGTGCCATCAGTGATAGTAGGGAGCGAAATGAAAAACTGTTTTTT.

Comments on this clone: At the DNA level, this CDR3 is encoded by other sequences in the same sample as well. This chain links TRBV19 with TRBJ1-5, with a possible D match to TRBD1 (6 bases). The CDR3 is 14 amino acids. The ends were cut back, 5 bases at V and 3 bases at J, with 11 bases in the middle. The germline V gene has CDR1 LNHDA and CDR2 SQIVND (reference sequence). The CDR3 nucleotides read TGTGCCAGTAGTTCGGGGGGCCTCAATCAGCCCCAGCATTTT. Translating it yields CASSSGGLNQPQHF.

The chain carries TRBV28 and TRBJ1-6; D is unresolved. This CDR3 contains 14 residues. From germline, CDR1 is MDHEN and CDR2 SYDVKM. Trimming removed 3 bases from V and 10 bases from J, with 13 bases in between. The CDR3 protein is CASSLSPSWSPLHF. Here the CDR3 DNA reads TGTGCCAGCAGTTTGAGCCCCAGTTGGTCACCCCTCCACTTT.

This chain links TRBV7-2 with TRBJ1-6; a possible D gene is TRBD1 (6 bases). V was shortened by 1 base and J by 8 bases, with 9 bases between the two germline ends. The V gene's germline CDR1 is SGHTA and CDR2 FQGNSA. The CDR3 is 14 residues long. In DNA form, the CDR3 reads TGTGCCAGCAGCTTAGAACAGGGTTATTCACCCCTCCACTTT. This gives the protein CASSLEQGYSPLHF.

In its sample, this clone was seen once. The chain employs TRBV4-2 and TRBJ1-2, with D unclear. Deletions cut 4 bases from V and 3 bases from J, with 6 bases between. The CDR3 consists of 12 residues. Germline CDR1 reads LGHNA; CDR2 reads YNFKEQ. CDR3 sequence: CASSPRDYGYTF. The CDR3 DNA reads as TGTGCCAGCAGCCCACGGGACTATGGCTACACCTTC.

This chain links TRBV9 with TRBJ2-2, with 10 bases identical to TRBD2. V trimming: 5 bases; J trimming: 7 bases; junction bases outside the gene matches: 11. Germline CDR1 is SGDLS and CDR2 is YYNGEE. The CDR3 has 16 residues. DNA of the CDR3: TGTGCCAGCAGAGTGGCACTAGCGGGATCGGACGGGGAGCTGTTTTTT. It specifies CASRVALAGSDGELFF.

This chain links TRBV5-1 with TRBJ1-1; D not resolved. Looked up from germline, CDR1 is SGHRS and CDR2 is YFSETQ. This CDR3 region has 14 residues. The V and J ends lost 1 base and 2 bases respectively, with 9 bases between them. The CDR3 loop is CASSLLGGNTEAFF. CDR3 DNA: TGCGCCAGCAGCTTGCTGGGTGGCAACACTGAAGCTTTCTTT.

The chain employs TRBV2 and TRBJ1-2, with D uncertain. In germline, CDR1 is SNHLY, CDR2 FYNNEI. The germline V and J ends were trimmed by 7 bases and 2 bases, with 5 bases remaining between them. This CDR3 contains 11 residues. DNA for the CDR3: TGTGCCAGCACCCCGAACTATGGCTACACCTTC. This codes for CASTPNYGYTF.

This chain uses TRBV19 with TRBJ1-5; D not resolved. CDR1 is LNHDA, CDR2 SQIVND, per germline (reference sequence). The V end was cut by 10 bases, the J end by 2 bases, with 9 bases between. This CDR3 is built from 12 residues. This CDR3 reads CAILDGNQPQHF. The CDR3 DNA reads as TGTGCCATCCTCGATGGCAATCAGCCCCAGCATTTT.

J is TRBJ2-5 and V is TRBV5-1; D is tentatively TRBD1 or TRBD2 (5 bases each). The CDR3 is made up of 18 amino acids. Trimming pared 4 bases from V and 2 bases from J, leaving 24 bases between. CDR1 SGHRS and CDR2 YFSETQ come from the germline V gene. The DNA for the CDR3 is TGCGCCAGCAGCCAGGGCCCAAGGACTGGCAAACTACAAGAGACCCAGTACTTC. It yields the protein CASSQGPRTGKLQETQYF.

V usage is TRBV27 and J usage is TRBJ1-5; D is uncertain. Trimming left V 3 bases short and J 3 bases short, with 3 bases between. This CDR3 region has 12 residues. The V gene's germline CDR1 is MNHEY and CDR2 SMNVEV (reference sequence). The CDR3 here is CASSLNNQPQHF. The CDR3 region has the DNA TGTGCCAGCAGTTTGAACAATCAGCCCCAGCATTTT.

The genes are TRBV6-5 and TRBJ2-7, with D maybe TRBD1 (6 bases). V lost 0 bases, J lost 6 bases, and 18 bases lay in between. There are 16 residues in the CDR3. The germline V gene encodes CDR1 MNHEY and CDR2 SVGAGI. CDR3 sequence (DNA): TGTGCCAGCAGTTACTCTAGCAGGGGTCTTTTGCGCGAGCAGTACTTC. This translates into CASSYSSRGLLREQYF.

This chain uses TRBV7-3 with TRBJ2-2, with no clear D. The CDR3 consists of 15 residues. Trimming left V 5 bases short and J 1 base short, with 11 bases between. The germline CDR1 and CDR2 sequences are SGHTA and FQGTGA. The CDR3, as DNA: TGTGCCAGCAGCCCCTCGCTCCTGAACACCGGGGAGCTGTTTTTT. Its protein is CASSPSLLNTGELFF.

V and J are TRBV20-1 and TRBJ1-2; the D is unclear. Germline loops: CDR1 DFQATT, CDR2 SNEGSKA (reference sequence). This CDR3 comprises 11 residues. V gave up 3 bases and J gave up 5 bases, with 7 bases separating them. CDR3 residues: CSASSQYGYTF. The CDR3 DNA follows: TGCAGTGCTAGTAGCCAATATGGCTACACCTTC.

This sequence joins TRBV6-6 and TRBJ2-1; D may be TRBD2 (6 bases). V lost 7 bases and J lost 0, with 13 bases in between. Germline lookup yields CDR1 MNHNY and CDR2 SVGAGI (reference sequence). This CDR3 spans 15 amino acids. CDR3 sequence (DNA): TGTGCCAGCACCCTCGACGGGAGCTCCTACAATGAGCAGTTCTTC. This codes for CASTLDGSSYNEQFF.

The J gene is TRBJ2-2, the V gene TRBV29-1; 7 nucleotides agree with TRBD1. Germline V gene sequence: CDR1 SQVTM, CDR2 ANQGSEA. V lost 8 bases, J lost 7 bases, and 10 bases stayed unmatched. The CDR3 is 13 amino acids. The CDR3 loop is CSSSQGDGGELFF. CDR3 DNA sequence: TGCAGCTCGAGCCAGGGGGACGGCGGGGAGCTGTTTTTT.

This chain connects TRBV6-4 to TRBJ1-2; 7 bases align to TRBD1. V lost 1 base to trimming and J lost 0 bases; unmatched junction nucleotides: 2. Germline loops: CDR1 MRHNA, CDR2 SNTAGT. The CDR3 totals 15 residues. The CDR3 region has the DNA TGTGCCAGCAGTGACTGGCAGGGGGCTAACTATGGCTACACCTTC. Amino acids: CASSDWQGANYGYTF.

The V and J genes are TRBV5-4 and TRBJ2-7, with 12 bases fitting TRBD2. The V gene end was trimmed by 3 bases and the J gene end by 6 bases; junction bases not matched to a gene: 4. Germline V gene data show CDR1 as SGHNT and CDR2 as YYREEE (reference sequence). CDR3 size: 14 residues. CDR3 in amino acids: CASSWTSGDSEQYF. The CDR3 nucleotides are TGTGCCAGCAGCTGGACTAGCGGGGACTCCGAGCAGTACTTC.

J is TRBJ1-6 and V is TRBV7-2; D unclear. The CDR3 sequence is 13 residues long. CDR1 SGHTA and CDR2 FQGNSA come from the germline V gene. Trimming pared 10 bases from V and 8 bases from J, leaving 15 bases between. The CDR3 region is CATTAGRDSPLHF. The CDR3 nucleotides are TGTGCCACCACAGCCGGGCGGGATTCACCCCTCCACTTT. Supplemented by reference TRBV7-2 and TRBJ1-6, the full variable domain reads GAGVSQSPSNKVTEKGKDVELRCDPISGHTALYWYRQSLGQGLEFLIYFQGNSAPDKSGLPSDRFSAERTGGSVSTLTIQRTQQEDSAVYLCATTAGRDSPLHFGNGTRLTVT.

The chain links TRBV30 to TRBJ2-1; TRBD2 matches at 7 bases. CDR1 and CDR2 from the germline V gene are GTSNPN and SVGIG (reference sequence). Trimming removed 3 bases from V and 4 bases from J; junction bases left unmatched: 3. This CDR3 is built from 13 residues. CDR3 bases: TGTGCCTGGAGCCCCGGGGGGTACAATGAGCAGTTCTTC. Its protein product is CAWSPGGYNEQFF.

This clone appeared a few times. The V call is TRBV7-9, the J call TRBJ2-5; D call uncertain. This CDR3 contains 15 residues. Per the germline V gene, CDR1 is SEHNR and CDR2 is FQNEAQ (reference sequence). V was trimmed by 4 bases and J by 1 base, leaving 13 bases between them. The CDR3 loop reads CASSSPRKAQETQYF. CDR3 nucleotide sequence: TGTGCCAGCAGCTCCCCCCGTAAGGCCCAAGAGACCCAGTACTTC.